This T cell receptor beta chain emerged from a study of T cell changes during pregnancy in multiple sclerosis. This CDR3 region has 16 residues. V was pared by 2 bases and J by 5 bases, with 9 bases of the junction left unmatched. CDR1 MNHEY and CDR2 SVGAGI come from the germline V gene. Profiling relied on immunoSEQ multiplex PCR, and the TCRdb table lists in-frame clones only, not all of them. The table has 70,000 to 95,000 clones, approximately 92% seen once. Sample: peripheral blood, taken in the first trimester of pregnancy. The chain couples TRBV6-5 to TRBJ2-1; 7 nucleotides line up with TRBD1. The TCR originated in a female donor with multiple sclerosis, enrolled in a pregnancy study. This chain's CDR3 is CASSYPRGGQNNEQFF. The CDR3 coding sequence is TGTGCCAGCAGTTACCCTCGTGGGGGACAGAACAATGAGCAGTTCTTC.